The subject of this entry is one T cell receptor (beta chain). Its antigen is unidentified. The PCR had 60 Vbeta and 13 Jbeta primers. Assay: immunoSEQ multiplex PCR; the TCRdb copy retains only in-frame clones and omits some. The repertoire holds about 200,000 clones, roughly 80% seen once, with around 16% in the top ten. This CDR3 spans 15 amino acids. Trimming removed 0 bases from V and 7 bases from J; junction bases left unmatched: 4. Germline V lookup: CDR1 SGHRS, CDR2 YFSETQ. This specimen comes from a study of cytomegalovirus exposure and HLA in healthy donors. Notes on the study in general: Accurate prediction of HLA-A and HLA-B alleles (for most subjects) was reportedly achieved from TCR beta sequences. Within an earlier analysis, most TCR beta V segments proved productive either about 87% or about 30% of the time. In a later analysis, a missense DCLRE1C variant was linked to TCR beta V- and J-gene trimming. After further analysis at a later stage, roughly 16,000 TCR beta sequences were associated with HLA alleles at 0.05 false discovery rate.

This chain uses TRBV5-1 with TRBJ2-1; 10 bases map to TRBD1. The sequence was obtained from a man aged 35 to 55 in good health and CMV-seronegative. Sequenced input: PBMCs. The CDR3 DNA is TGCGCCAGCAGCTTGGGCGGGACAGGGGCGAATGAGCAGTTCTTC. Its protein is CASSLGGTGANEQFF.